This TCR beta chain was captured by sequencing in a study of T cells in Graves' hyperthyroidism and ophthalmopathy. The study, taken as a whole, reports: Among clonotypes expanded in thyroid above 0.001, most were also found in blood.

Amplified regions were TCR beta CDR3 sequences from RNA transcripts. The TCR CDR3 first-round RT-PCR relied on the HTBI primer set. TCRdb passed the multiplex PCR reads through MiXCR, listing each CDR3 protein once. The sample lists a few hundred thousand distinct CDR3 sequences, about 15% occurring once. This clonotype came up many times. Its antigen remains unidentified. Patients between 18 and 65 years old had hyperthyroidism, newly diagnosed and lasting under 2 months. Deletions cut 2 bases from V and 6 bases from J, with 11 bases between. CDR3 size: 14 residues. The V gene's germline CDR1 is MNHEY and CDR2 SVGEGT.

The sample was blood. This rearrangement joins TRBV6-2 or TRBV6-3 to TRBJ2-1; D is undetermined. The receptor was derived from a woman in her twenties or thirties with Graves' hyperthyroidism that later progressed to Graves' ophthalmopathy. CDR3 in amino acids: CASSYHSESNEQFF. CDR3 in DNA: TGTGCCAGCAGTTACCACTCTGAGTCCAATGAGCAGTTCTTC.